This TCR beta chain was obtained from a study of blood T cells in healthy people across ages. This clonotype has only one observation. Its cognate antigen is unknown. The J segment lost 5 bases and the V segment lost 5 bases, leaving 8 bases of the junction unmatched. Germline V CDR1 and CDR2: DFQATT, SNEGSKA (reference sequence). There are 14 residues in the CDR3. A second PCR of about 6 to 11 cycles used a sample-barcoded 5' primer and a J-beta primer mix. Researchers report that each sample yielded at least 2.5 million CDR3-containing paired-end reads. In TCRdb, the 5' RACE reads were re-called with MiXCR into one record per CDR3 protein. The data contain some 920,000 distinct CDR3 sequences, roughly half of them singletons. Study-wide results and caveats: It was the long-lived donors that had more naive CD4+ cells and higher diversity than aged donors. Significant beta diversity loss was already apparent by age roughly 43, declining roughly linearly.

The receptor's source is a woman aged 60-75 years in good health. Specimen: blood. The chain uses TRBV20-1 and TRBJ2-1; TRBD1 agrees at 8 bases. The CDR3 DNA is TGCAGTGCTCGTCGGACAGGGAGGAACAATGAGCAGTTCTTC. Its translation is CSARRTGRNNEQFF.